The entry below gives a single T cell receptor (beta chain) sequence along with its context. This specimen belongs to a study of blood T cell repertoires in COVID-19. Study-level information: From T cells, B-cell-depleted T cells, or PBMCs came the material, which was cDNA or gDNA.

The ends were cut back, 3 bases at V and 4 bases at J, with 3 bases in the middle. Per germline, CDR1 SGHTA and CDR2 FQGNSA. The CDR3 is made up of 11 amino acids. Profiled with immunoSEQ multiplex PCR; TCRdb holds only in-frame clones, not every one. The sample gives 40,000 to 65,000 clones, around 84% of which show up once; about 11% is in the top ten. The rearrangement joins TRBV7-2 to TRBJ2-5; no clear D gene. The clonotype originates from an older man with active COVID-19. Sequenced material: peripheral blood. The CDR3 loop is CASSFLETQYF. Here the CDR3 DNA reads TGTGCCAGCAGCTTCTTAGAGACCCAGTACTTC.